This T cell receptor (beta chain) originates from a study of cytomegalovirus exposure and HLA in healthy donors. Study-level points and caveats: Later analysis identified several of the most significant clusters that appeared linked to common viral pathogens. The classifier was said to identify cytomegalovirus status with high specificity and sensitivity. Later analysis suggested most CMV-associated TCR beta chains were HLA-restricted.

Trimming took 0 bases from V and 5 from J, leaving 14 bases between them. The CDR3 has 16 residues. CDR1 and CDR2 (germline): MGHRA, YSYEKL. Primers included in the PCR were 60 Vbeta and 13 Jbeta primers. Generated by immunoSEQ multiplex PCR, the TCRdb table keeps only in-frame clones and is missing some. Counted here are 150,000 to 200,000 clones, 70% to 85% occurring once; the ten biggest clones make up less than 1.5%. A note on this clone: Its antigen is undetermined.

The receptor was isolated from a woman in her thirties in good health and CMV-seropositive. Sequenced: PBMCs. The J gene is TRBJ1-5, the V gene TRBV4-1, with D uncertain. CDR3 sequence: CASSQEFGQAYQPQHF. Written as DNA, the CDR3 is TGCGCCAGCAGCCAAGAGTTCGGCCAGGCTTATCAGCCCCAGCATTTT.